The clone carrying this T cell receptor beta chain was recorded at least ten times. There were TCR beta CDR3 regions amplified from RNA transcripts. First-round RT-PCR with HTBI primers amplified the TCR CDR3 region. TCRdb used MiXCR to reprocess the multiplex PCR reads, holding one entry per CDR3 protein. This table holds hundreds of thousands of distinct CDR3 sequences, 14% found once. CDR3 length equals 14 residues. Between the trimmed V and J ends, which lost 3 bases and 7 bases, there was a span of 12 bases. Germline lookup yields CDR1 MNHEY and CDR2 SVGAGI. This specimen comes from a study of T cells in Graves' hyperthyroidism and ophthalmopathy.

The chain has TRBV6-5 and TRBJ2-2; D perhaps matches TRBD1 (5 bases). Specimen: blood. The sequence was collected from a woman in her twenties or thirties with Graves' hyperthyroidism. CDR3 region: CASSYPGHVGELFF. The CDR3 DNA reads TGTGCCAGCAGTTATCCTGGACATGTCGGGGAGCTGTTTTTT.